This T cell receptor (beta chain) was obtained from a study of identical twins. Study-wide results and limits: Memory repertoires lacked the insertion deficit that abundant cord blood beta clonotypes showed.

MiXCR, applied by TCRdb to the 5' RACE reads, yields one record per CDR3 protein. The repertoire includes 600,000 to 850,000 distinct CDR3 sequences, about 20% of them detected once, and about an eighth sits in the top ten. This clonotype was recorded at least ten times. The target antigen is unknown. The sample was also reused in another study, on T cells expressing NK-cell markers. That publication notes: Seven HCMV-seropositive donors and one seronegative donor made up the eight sequenced donors. A handful of donors showed these clonotypes also leading the CD3+CD56-NKG2C+ fraction.

The sequenced sample was PBMCs. The TCR sequence derives from a woman between 18 and 29 years old in good health.

CDR3 coding DNA: TGCAGTGCTATCTTCGCTTCGACCTCTCCGGATGAGCAGTTCTTC. Its translation is CSAIFASTSPDEQFF. The chain links TRBV20-1 to TRBJ2-1; D is undetermined. CDR1 is DFQATT, CDR2 SNEGSKA, per germline (reference sequence). The CDR3 is 15 amino acids. V lost 4 bases to trimming and J lost 8 bases, with 21 bases between them.